This is a list of T cell receptor beta chains from one sample in a study of T cell responses to AZD1222 COVID-19 vaccine. Clones were sequenced by immunoSEQ multiplex PCR, and TCRdb holds only the in-frame ones, with some missing. The table has 100,000 to 150,000 clones, about nine tenths seen once. Material: peripheral blood, obtained on day 0 of AZD1222 vaccination. The receptors were sampled from an adult in good health. The CDR3 runs from the conserved cysteine through the conserved F or W. The order of the fields is D gene, J gene, clone size, V gene, CDR3 protein, CDR3 DNA. D genes are given only for firm matches. Clone size is stated in some rows and not others, as once, few, many or a class when expanded.

d_call: TRBD1; j_call: TRBJ1-5; clone_size: -; v_call: TRBV5-5; cdr3_aa: CASSGDRDYSNQPQHF; cdr3_nt: TGTGCCAGCAGCGGGGACAGGGACTATAGCAATCAGCCCCAGCATTTT
d_call: TRBD1; j_call: TRBJ1-5; clone_size: -; v_call: TRBV6-1; cdr3_aa: CASSATGTGSGQPQHF; cdr3_nt: TGTGCCAGCAGTGCGACCGGGACAGGGTCCGGGCAGCCCCAGCATTTT
d_call: -; j_call: TRBJ2-5; clone_size: -; v_call: TRBV3-1/TRBV3-2; cdr3_aa: CATADPVRGKQETQYF; cdr3_nt: TGTGCCACCGCCGACCCGGTCCGGGGAAAACAAGAGACCCAGTACTTC
d_call: TRBD2; j_call: TRBJ2-7; clone_size: -; v_call: TRBV5-1; cdr3_aa: CASSLGTSREQYF; cdr3_nt: TGCGCCAGCAGCTTAGGGACTAGTAGAGAGCAGTACTTC
d_call: -; j_call: TRBJ1-5; clone_size: -; v_call: TRBV7-9; cdr3_aa: CASSLGAGAIQPQHF; cdr3_nt: TGTGCCAGCAGCTTAGGGGCAGGGGCTATTCAGCCCCAGCATTTT
d_call: -; j_call: TRBJ2-5; clone_size: -; v_call: TRBV20-1; cdr3_aa: CSAAQETQYF; cdr3_nt: TGCAGTGCGGCCCAAGAGACCCAGTACTTC
d_call: -; j_call: TRBJ1-4; clone_size: -; v_call: TRBV2; cdr3_aa: CASYTGNNEKLFF; cdr3_nt: TGTGCCAGTTACACAGGGAACAACGAAAAACTGTTTTTT
d_call: TRBD2; j_call: TRBJ2-7; clone_size: -; v_call: TRBV10-2; cdr3_aa: CASRLAGGARGYEQYF; cdr3_nt: TGCGCCAGCAGATTAGCGGGAGGTGCACGGGGCTACGAGCAGTACTTC
d_call: TRBD2; j_call: TRBJ2-3; clone_size: -; v_call: TRBV7-2; cdr3_aa: CASSFFAGGTDTQYF; cdr3_nt: TGTGCCAGCAGCTTCTTTGCGGGGGGGACAGATACGCAGTATTTT
d_call: -; j_call: TRBJ2-7; clone_size: few; v_call: TRBV6-2/TRBV6-3; cdr3_aa: CASSYQWDLTSYEQYF; cdr3_nt: TGTGCCAGCAGTTACCAGTGGGACTTGACCTCCTACGAGCAGTACTTC
d_call: -; j_call: TRBJ1-2; clone_size: -; v_call: TRBV27; cdr3_aa: CASSWKFNYGYTF; cdr3_nt: TGTGCCAGCAGTTGGAAATTTAACTATGGCTACACCTTC
d_call: TRBD1; j_call: TRBJ2-7; clone_size: -; v_call: TRBV10-2; cdr3_aa: CASSDDRGHNEQYF; cdr3_nt: TGCGCCAGCAGTGATGACAGGGGGCACAACGAGCAGTACTTC
d_call: TRBD2; j_call: TRBJ2-2; clone_size: -; v_call: TRBV28; cdr3_aa: CASLLAGTGELFF; cdr3_nt: TGTGCCAGCTTGCTAGCGGGCACCGGGGAGCTGTTTTTT
d_call: -; j_call: TRBJ1-6; clone_size: -; v_call: TRBV11-1; cdr3_aa: CASSLPGHGLNSPLHF; cdr3_nt: TGTGCCAGCAGCCTTCCGGGACATGGACTTAATTCACCCCTCCACTTT
d_call: -; j_call: TRBJ1-1; clone_size: -; v_call: TRBV11-2; cdr3_aa: CASSGVPAGNTEAFF; cdr3_nt: TGTGCCAGCAGCGGAGTCCCGGCGGGGAACACTGAAGCTTTCTTT
d_call: TRBD1; j_call: TRBJ1-2; clone_size: -; v_call: TRBV5-4; cdr3_aa: CASSSVQGGEGYGYTF; cdr3_nt: TGTGCCAGCAGCTCAGTTCAGGGGGGAGAGGGCTATGGCTACACCTTC
d_call: -; j_call: TRBJ2-3; clone_size: once; v_call: TRBV6-5; cdr3_aa: CASSFPVGPGTDTQYF; cdr3_nt: TGTGCCAGCAGTTTCCCGGTGGGTCCGGGCACAGATACGCAGTATTTT
d_call: -; j_call: TRBJ2-3; clone_size: -; v_call: TRBV15; cdr3_aa: CATSRDLGAGLSSTDTQYF; cdr3_nt: TGTGCCACCAGCAGAGATCTAGGGGCAGGGCTATCTAGCACAGATACGCAGTATTTT
d_call: -; j_call: TRBJ2-3; clone_size: -; v_call: TRBV3-1/TRBV3-2; cdr3_aa: CASSHEVGTDTQYF; cdr3_nt: TGTGCCAGCAGCCATGAGGTGGGCACAGATACGCAGTATTTT
d_call: -; j_call: TRBJ1-6; clone_size: -; v_call: TRBV30; cdr3_aa: CAWSSSEGSYNSPLHF; cdr3_nt: TGTGCCTGGAGTAGTAGCGAGGGCTCCTATAATTCACCCCTCCACTTT
d_call: -; j_call: TRBJ1-5; clone_size: -; v_call: TRBV5-1; cdr3_aa: CASSLEGEQPQHF; cdr3_nt: TGCGCCAGCAGCTTGGAGGGGGAGCAGCCCCAGCATTTT
d_call: -; j_call: TRBJ1-2; clone_size: -; v_call: TRBV28; cdr3_aa: CASIGGYGYTF; cdr3_nt: TGTGCCAGCATCGGGGGCTATGGCTACACCTTC
d_call: -; j_call: TRBJ1-5; clone_size: once; v_call: TRBV27; cdr3_aa: CASSLRGHYSNQPQHF; cdr3_nt: TGTGCCAGCAGTTTACGGGGACACTATAGCAATCAGCCCCAGCATTTT
d_call: -; j_call: TRBJ2-7; clone_size: -; v_call: TRBV5-5; cdr3_aa: CASSLVPVGEQYF; cdr3_nt: TGTGCCAGCAGCTTGGTCCCCGTTGGGGAGCAGTACTTC
d_call: -; j_call: TRBJ2-3; clone_size: once; v_call: TRBV19; cdr3_aa: CASSILGDTQYF; cdr3_nt: TGTGCCAGTAGTATTCTCGGGGATACGCAGTATTTT
d_call: -; j_call: TRBJ2-1; clone_size: -; v_call: TRBV6-5; cdr3_aa: CASTKHNEQFF; cdr3_nt: TGTGCCAGCACCAAACACAATGAGCAGTTCTTC
d_call: -; j_call: TRBJ2-7; clone_size: -; v_call: TRBV10-1; cdr3_aa: CASSDLRGGKSYEQYF; cdr3_nt: TGCGCCAGCAGTGACCTTCGGGGCGGGAAGTCCTACGAGCAGTACTTC
d_call: -; j_call: TRBJ1-6; clone_size: -; v_call: TRBV19; cdr3_aa: CASSMRGGQNSPLHF; cdr3_nt: TGTGCCAGTAGTATGAGGGGTGGCCAAAATTCACCCCTCCACTTT
d_call: -; j_call: TRBJ1-2; clone_size: -; v_call: TRBV7-2; cdr3_aa: CASSLFRGRYGYTF; cdr3_nt: TGTGCCAGCAGCTTATTCAGGGGCCGCTATGGCTACACCTTC
d_call: -; j_call: TRBJ2-7; clone_size: -; v_call: TRBV3-1/TRBV3-2; cdr3_aa: CASSYRGRCPYEQYF; cdr3_nt: TGTGCCAGCAGCTATCGGGGCAGGTGTCCCTACGAGCAGTACTTC
d_call: -; j_call: TRBJ1-2; clone_size: -; v_call: TRBV24-1; cdr3_aa: CATSDQEGYGYTF; cdr3_nt: TGTGCCACCAGTGATCAAGAAGGGTATGGCTACACCTTC
d_call: TRBD2; j_call: TRBJ2-1; clone_size: -; v_call: TRBV6-5; cdr3_aa: CASSYSGSGSNEQFF; cdr3_nt: TGTGCCAGCAGTTACTCGGGTAGCGGGAGTAATGAGCAGTTCTTC
d_call: -; j_call: TRBJ1-1; clone_size: -; v_call: TRBV6-2/TRBV6-3; cdr3_aa: CASSYALVGLNTEAFF; cdr3_nt: TGTGCCAGCAGTTACGCCTTGGTAGGGCTCAACACTGAAGCTTTCTTT
d_call: TRBD1; j_call: TRBJ2-7; clone_size: -; v_call: TRBV6-5; cdr3_aa: CASARTGKDYEQYF; cdr3_nt: TGTGCCAGCGCTCGGACAGGGAAGGACTACGAGCAGTACTTC
d_call: -; j_call: TRBJ2-7; clone_size: -; v_call: TRBV28; cdr3_aa: CASTIAPPRRAHEQYF; cdr3_nt: TGTGCCAGCACTATTGCCCCCCCCCGCAGGGCCCACGAGCAGTACTTC
d_call: -; j_call: TRBJ2-7; clone_size: -; v_call: TRBV6-1; cdr3_aa: CASSDLRGKSSYEQYF; cdr3_nt: TGTGCCAGCAGTGACCTCAGGGGAAAAAGCTCCTACGAGCAGTACTTC
d_call: TRBD1; j_call: TRBJ2-7; clone_size: -; v_call: TRBV28; cdr3_aa: CASSPYPDRYEQYF; cdr3_nt: TGTGCCAGCAGTCCCTACCCGGACAGGTACGAGCAGTACTTC
d_call: -; j_call: TRBJ1-2; clone_size: -; v_call: TRBV19; cdr3_aa: CASSIDRVEKSYGYTF; cdr3_nt: TGTGCCAGTAGTATAGATAGAGTGGAGAAGTCCTATGGCTACACCTTC
d_call: -; j_call: TRBJ1-5; clone_size: many; v_call: TRBV7-9; cdr3_aa: CASSETGNQPQHF; cdr3_nt: TGTGCCAGCAGCGAGACAGGTAATCAGCCCCAGCATTTT
d_call: TRBD1; j_call: TRBJ1-3; clone_size: once; v_call: TRBV5-1; cdr3_aa: CASSDPGQSSGNTIYF; cdr3_nt: TGCGCCAGCAGCGACCCGGGACAGAGCTCTGGAAACACCATATATTTT
d_call: -; j_call: TRBJ2-4; clone_size: few; v_call: TRBV12-2; cdr3_aa: CASRLVVEGGDIQYF; cdr3_nt: TGTGCAAGTCGCTTAGTTGTCGAGGGAGGTGACATTCAGTACTTC
d_call: -; j_call: TRBJ1-3; clone_size: -; v_call: TRBV6-5; cdr3_aa: CAVPGRAGSGNTIYF; cdr3_nt: TGTGCCGTGCCGGGACGGGCAGGCTCTGGAAACACCATATATTTT
d_call: -; j_call: TRBJ2-6; clone_size: -; v_call: TRBV25-1; cdr3_aa: CASSDGSAGANVLTF; cdr3_nt: TGTGCCAGCAGTGATGGCTCGGCCGGGGCCAACGTCCTGACTTTC
d_call: TRBD2; j_call: TRBJ2-2; clone_size: -; v_call: TRBV29-1; cdr3_aa: CSGVAGGTGELFF; cdr3_nt: TGCAGCGGGGTAGCGGGAGGCACCGGGGAGCTGTTTTTT
d_call: TRBD2; j_call: TRBJ2-3; clone_size: -; v_call: TRBV2; cdr3_aa: CASSGLAGPTDTQYF; cdr3_nt: TGTGCCAGCAGTGGGTTAGCGGGTCCCACAGATACGCAGTATTTT
d_call: -; j_call: TRBJ1-6; clone_size: -; v_call: TRBV28; cdr3_aa: CASSLGGNNNSPLHF; cdr3_nt: TGTGCCAGCAGTTTAGGGGGAAATAATAATTCACCCCTCCACTTT
d_call: TRBD1; j_call: TRBJ1-2; clone_size: once; v_call: TRBV28; cdr3_aa: CASSLGGQLYGYTF; cdr3_nt: TGTGCCAGCAGTTTGGGGGGACAGCTCTATGGCTACACCTTC
d_call: -; j_call: TRBJ1-5; clone_size: -; v_call: TRBV5-5; cdr3_aa: CASSLGPTVVQPQHF; cdr3_nt: TGTGCCAGCAGCTTGGGGCCTACTGTTGTGCAGCCCCAGCATTTT
d_call: -; j_call: TRBJ1-2; clone_size: -; v_call: TRBV4-3; cdr3_aa: CASSQYREVGGYTF; cdr3_nt: TGCGCCAGCAGCCAATACAGGGAAGTTGGTGGCTACACCTTC
d_call: -; j_call: TRBJ1-5; clone_size: -; v_call: TRBV11-2; cdr3_aa: CASSLSEDQPQHF; cdr3_nt: TGTGCCAGCAGCTTAAGCGAGGATCAGCCCCAGCATTTT
d_call: TRBD1; j_call: TRBJ2-2; clone_size: once; v_call: TRBV5-1; cdr3_aa: CASSLLGQVFAGELFF; cdr3_nt: TGCGCCAGCAGCTTGTTGGGACAGGTCTTTGCCGGGGAGCTGTTTTTT
d_call: -; j_call: TRBJ2-7; clone_size: few; v_call: TRBV11-3; cdr3_aa: CASSLAHYEQYF; cdr3_nt: TGTGCCAGCAGCTTAGCTCACTACGAGCAGTACTTC
d_call: TRBD2; j_call: TRBJ2-2; clone_size: -; v_call: TRBV27; cdr3_aa: CASSLRSSGTYANTGELFF; cdr3_nt: TGTGCCAGCAGTTTGAGGTCTAGCGGGACTTACGCGAACACCGGGGAGCTGTTTTTT
d_call: -; j_call: TRBJ1-4; clone_size: -; v_call: TRBV19; cdr3_aa: CASMKNDEKLFF; cdr3_nt: TGTGCCAGTATGAAGAACGATGAAAAACTGTTTTTT
d_call: -; j_call: TRBJ1-2; clone_size: once; v_call: TRBV25-1; cdr3_aa: CASSERDGANYGYTF; cdr3_nt: TGTGCCAGCAGTGAAAGGGATGGAGCTAACTATGGCTACACCTTC
d_call: -; j_call: TRBJ2-7; clone_size: -; v_call: TRBV3-1/TRBV3-2; cdr3_aa: CASSQGRGYEQYF; cdr3_nt: TGTGCCAGCAGCCAAGGCAGAGGCTACGAGCAGTACTTC
d_call: -; j_call: TRBJ1-5; clone_size: -; v_call: TRBV19; cdr3_aa: CASSIGGGQPQHF; cdr3_nt: TGTGCCAGTAGTATAGGAGGAGGGCAGCCCCAGCATTTT